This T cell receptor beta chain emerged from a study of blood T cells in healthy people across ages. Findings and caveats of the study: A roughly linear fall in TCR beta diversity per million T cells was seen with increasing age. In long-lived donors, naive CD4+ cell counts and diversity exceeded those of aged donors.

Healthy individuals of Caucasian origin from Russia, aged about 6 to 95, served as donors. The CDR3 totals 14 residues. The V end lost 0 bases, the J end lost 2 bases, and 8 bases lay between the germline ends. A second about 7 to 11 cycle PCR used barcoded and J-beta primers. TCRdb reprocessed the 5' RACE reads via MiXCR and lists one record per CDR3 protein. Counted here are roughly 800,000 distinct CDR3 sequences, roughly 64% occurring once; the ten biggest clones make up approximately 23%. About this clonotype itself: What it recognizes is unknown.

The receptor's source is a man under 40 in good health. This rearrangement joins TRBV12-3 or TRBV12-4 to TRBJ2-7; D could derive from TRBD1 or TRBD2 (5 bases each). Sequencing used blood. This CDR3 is CASSLALGAYEQYF. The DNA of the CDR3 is TGTGCCAGCAGTTTAGCGCTGGGGGCCTACGAGCAGTACTTC.